This T cell receptor (beta chain) was sequenced during a study of cytomegalovirus exposure and HLA in healthy donors. There are a few counts of this clone. What it binds is unknown. The CDR3 extends over 16 amino acids. The germline gives CDR1 SGHDN, CDR2 FVKESK. Trimming pared 0 bases from V and 5 bases from J, leaving 16 bases between. Researchers ran the PCR with 60 Vbeta and 13 Jbeta primers. Sequencing used immunoSEQ multiplex PCR; TCRdb keeps in-frame clones, though not all of them. The sample records roughly 160,000 clones, 71% being singletons. Likely unrecorded immune exposures existed in these nominally healthy donors. The study's findings and limits: Cytomegalovirus-associated TCR beta chains were listed, numbering 150 to 200. According to a later analysis, most TCR beta chains associated with CMV appeared HLA-restricted. The Asian-associated ancestry cluster reportedly had fewer N-insertions than the roughly 670-donor mean in a later analysis.

V gene TRBV14 combines with J gene TRBJ1-1; TRBD1 might be the D (5 bases). Sequenced material: PBMCs. The receptor comes from a woman aged 25-40 years in good health and CMV-seronegative. As DNA, the CDR3 is TGTGCCAGCAGCCAAGACGGTGGGGCAGTATGGACTGAAGCTTTCTTT. Its protein is CASSQDGGAVWTEAFF.